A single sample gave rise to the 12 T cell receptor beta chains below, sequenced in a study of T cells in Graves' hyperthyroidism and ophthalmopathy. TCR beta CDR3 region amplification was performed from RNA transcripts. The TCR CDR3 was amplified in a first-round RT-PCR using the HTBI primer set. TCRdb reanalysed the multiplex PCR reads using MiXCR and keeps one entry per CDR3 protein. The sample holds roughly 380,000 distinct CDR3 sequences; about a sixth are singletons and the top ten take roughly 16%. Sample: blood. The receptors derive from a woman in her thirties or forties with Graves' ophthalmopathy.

The CDR3 loop reads CASSLAGNWANVLTF. The CDR3 DNA reads as TGTGCCAGCAGTTTGGCCGGGAATTGGGCCAACGTCCTGACTTTC. The J gene is TRBJ2-6, the V gene TRBV28; tentatively, D is TRBD2 (5 bases). The V gene lost 3 bases and the J gene lost 5 bases, with 11 bases spanning the gap. Looked up from germline, CDR1 is MDHEN and CDR2 is SYDVKM. This CDR3 spans 15 amino acids.

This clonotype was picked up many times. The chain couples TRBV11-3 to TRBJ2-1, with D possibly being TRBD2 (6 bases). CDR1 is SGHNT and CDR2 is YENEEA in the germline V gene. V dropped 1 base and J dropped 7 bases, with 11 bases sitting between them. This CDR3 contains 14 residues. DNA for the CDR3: TGTGCCAGCAGCTTAGGGCTAGCGTCAAATGAGCAGTTCTTC. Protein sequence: CASSLGLASNEQFF.

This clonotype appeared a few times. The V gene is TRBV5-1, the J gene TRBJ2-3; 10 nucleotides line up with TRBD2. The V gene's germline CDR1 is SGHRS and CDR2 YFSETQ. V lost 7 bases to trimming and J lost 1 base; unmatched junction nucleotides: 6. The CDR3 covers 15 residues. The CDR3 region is CASGSGRSRTDTQYF. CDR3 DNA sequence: TGCGCCAGCGGTAGCGGGAGGAGTCGCACAGATACGCAGTATTTT.

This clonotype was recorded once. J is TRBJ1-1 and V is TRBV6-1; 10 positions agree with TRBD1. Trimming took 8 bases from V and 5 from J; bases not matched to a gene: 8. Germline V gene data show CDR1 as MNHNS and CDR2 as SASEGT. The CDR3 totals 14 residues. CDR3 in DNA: TGTGCCAGCGGGAGGGACAGGGGTAGGACTGAAGCTTTCTTT. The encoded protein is CASGRDRGRTEAFF.

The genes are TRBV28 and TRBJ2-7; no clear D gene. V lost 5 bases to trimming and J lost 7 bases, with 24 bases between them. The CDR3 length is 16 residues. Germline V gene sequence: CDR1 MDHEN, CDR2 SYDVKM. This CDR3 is CASSPMWSAEVREQYF. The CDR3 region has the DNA TGTGCCAGCAGTCCCATGTGGTCCGCGGAAGTACGGGAGCAGTACTTC.

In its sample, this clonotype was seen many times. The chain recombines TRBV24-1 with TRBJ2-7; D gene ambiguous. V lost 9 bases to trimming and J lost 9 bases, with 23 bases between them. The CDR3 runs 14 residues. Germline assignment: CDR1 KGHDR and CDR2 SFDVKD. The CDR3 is CATAPARLSGVQYF. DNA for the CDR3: TGTGCCACCGCTCCAGCCCGCTTGAGTGGTGTGCAGTACTTC.

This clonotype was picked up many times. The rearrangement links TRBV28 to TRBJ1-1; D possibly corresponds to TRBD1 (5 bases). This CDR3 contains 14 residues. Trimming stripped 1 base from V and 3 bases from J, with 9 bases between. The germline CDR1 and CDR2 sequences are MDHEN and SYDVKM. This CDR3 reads CASSLFVGDTEAFF. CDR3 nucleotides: TGTGCCAGCAGTTTATTTGTGGGGGACACTGAAGCTTTCTTT.

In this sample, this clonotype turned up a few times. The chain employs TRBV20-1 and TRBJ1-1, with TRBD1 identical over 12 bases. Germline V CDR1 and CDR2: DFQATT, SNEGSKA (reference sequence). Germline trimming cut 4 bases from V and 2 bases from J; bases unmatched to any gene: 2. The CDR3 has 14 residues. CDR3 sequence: CSAMGQGANTEAFF. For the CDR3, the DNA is TGCAGTGCTATGGGACAGGGGGCAAACACTGAAGCTTTCTTT.

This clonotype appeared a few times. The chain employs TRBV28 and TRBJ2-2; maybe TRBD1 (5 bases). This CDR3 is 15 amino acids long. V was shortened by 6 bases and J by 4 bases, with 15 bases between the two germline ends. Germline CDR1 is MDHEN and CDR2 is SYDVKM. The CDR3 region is CASRPHRISTGELFF. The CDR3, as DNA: TGTGCCAGCAGACCGCACAGGATAAGCACCGGGGAGCTGTTTTTT.

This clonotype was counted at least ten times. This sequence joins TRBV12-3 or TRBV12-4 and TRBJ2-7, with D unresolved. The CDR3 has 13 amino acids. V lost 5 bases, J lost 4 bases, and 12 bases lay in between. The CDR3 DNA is TGTGCCAGCAGTCAAACTCCAAAATACGAGCAGTACTTC. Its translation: CASSQTPKYEQYF.

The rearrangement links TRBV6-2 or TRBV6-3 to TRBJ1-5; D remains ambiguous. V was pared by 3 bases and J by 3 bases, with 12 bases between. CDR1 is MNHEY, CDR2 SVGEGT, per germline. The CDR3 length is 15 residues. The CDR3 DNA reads TGTGCCAGCAGTTATCGGATGGTACACAATCAGCCCCAGCATTTT. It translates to CASSYRMVHNQPQHF.

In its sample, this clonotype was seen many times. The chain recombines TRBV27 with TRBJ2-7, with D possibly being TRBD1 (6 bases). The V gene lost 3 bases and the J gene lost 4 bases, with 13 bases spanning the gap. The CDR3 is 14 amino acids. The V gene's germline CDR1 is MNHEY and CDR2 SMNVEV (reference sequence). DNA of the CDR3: TGTGCCAGCAGTTTGAAGGGGGAAAAATACGAGCAGTACTTC. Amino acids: CASSLKGEKYEQYF.